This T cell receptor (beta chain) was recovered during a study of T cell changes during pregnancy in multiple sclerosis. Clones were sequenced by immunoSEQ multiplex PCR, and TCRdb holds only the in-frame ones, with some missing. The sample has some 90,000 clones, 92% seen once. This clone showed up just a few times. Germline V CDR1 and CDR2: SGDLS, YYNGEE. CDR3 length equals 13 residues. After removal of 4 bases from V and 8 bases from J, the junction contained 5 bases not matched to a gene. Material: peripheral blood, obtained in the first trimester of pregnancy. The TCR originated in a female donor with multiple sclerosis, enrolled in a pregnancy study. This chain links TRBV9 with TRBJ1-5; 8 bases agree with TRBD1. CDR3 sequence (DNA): TGTGCCAGCAGCCCCCAGGGGGCAAAGCCCCAGCATTTT. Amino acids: CASSPQGAKPQHF.